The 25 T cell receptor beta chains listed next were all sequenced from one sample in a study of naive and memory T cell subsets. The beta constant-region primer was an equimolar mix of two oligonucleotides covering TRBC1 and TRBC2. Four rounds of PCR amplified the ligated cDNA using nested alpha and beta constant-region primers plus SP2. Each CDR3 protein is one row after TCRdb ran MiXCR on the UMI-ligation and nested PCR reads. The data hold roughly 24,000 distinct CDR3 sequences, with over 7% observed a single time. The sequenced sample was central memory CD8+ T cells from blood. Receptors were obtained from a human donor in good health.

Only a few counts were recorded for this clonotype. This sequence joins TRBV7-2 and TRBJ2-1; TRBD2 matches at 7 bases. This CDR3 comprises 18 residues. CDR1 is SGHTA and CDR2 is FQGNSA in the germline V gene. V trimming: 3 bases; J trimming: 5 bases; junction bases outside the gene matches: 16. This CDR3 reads CASSFSLVGGLVNNEQFF. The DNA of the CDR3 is TGTGCCAGCAGCTTCAGCCTCGTGGGCGGACTAGTCAACAATGAGCAGTTCTTC. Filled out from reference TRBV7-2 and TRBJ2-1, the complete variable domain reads GAGVSQSPSNKVTEKGKDVELRCDPISGHTALYWYRQSLGQGLEFLIYFQGNSAPDKSGLPSDRFSAERTGGSVSTLTIQRTQQEDSAVYLCASSFSLVGGLVNNEQFFGPGTRLTVL.

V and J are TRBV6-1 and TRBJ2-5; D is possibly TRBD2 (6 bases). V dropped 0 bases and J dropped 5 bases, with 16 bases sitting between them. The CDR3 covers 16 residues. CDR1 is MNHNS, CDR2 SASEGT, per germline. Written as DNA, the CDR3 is TGTGCCAGCAGTGAAGCCGGCGGGACGGCGTGGGAGACCCAGTACTTC. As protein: CASSEAGGTAWETQYF.

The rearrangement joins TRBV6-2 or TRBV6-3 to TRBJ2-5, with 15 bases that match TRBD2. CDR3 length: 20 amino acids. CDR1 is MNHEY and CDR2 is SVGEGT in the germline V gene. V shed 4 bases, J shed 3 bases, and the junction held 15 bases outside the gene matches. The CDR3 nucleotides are TGTGCCAGCAGTTTCAAAGACGCCCGGACTAGCGGGAGGGAGGAAGAGACCCAGTACTTC. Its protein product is CASSFKDARTSGREEETQYF.

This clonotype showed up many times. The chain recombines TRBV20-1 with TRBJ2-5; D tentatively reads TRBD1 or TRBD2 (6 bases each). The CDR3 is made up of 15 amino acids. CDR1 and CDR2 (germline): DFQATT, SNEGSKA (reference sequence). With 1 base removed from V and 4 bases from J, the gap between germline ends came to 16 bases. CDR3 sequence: CSARVGGSEIETQYF. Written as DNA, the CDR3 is TGCAGTGCTAGAGTGGGGGGCAGCGAAATAGAGACCCAGTACTTC.

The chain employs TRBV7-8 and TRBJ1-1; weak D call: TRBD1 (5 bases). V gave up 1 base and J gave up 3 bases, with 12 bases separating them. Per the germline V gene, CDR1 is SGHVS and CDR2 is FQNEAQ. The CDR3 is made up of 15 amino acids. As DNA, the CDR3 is TGTGCCAGCAGCTTAGTTGGGGGGACGTACACTGAAGCTTTCTTT. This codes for CASSLVGGTYTEAFF.

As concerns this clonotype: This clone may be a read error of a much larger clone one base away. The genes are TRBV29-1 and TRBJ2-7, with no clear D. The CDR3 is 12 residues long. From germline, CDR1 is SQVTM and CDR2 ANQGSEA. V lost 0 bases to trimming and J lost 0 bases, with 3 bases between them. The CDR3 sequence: CSVEDSSYEQYF. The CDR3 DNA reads TGCAGCGTTGAAGACAGCTCCTACGAGCAGTACTTC.

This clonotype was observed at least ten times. The CDR3 here is CATSDNLDTGELFF. Here the CDR3 DNA reads TGTGCCACCAGTGATAATTTGGACACCGGGGAGCTGTTTTTT. V usage is TRBV24-1 and J usage is TRBJ2-2; D call uncertain. This CDR3 is built from 14 residues. Germline V CDR1 and CDR2: KGHDR, SFDVKD. The V and J ends lost 3 bases and 3 bases respectively, with 7 bases between them.

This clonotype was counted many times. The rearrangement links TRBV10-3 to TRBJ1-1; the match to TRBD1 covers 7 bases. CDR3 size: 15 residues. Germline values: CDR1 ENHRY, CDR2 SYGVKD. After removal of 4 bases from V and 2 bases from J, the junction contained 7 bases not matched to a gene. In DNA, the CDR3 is TGTGCCATCAGTGGTCAGGGGGACTTAAACACTGAAGCTTTCTTT. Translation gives CAISGQGDLNTEAFF.

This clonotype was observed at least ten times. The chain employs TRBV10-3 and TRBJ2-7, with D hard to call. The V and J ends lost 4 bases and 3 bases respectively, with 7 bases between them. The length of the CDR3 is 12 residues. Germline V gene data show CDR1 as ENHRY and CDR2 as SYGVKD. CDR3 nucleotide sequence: TGTGCCATCAGTGCGACCGACTACGAGCAGTACTTC. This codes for CAISATDYEQYF.

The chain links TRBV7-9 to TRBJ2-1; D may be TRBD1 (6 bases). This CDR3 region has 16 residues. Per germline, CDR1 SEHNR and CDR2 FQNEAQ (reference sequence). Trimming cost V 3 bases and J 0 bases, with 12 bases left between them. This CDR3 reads CASSFVDRSSYNEQFF. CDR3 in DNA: TGTGCCAGCAGCTTCGTCGACAGGAGCTCCTACAATGAGCAGTTCTTC.

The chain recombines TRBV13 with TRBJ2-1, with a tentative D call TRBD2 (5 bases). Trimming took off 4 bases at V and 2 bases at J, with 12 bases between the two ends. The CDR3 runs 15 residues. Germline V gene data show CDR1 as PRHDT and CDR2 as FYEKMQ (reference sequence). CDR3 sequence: CASSSPGVTYNEQFF. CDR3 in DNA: TGTGCCAGCAGCTCTCCCGGGGTCACCTACAATGAGCAGTTCTTC. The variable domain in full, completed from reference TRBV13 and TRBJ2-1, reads AAGVIQSPRHLIKEKRETATLKCYPIPRHDTVYWYQQGPGQDPQFLISFYEKMQSDKGSIPDRFSAQQFSDYHSELNMSSLELGDSALYFCASSSPGVTYNEQFFGPGTRLTVL.

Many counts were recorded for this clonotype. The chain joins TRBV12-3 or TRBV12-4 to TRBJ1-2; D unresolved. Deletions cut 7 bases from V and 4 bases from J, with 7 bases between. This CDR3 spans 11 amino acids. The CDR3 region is CASTMGYGYTF. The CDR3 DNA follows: TGTGCCAGCACCATGGGCTATGGCTACACCTTC.

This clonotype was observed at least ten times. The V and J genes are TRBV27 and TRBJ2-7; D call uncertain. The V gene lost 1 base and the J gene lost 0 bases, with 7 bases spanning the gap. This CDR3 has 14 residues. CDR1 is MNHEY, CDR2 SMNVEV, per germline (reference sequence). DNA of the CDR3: TGTGCCAGCAGTTTATGGGAAAACTCCTACGAGCAGTACTTC. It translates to CASSLWENSYEQYF.

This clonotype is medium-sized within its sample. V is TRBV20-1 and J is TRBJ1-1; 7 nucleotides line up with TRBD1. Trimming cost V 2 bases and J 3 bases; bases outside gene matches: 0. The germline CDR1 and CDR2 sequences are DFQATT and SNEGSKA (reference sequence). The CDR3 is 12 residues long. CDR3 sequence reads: CSARQGDTEAFF. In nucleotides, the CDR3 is TGCAGTGCTAGACAGGGGGACACTGAAGCTTTCTTT.

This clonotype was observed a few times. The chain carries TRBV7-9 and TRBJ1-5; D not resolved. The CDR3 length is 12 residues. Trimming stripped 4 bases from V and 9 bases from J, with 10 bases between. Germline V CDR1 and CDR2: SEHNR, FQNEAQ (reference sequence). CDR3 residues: CASSSPPAPQHF. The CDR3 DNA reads TGTGCCAGCAGCTCTCCCCCTGCGCCCCAGCATTTT.

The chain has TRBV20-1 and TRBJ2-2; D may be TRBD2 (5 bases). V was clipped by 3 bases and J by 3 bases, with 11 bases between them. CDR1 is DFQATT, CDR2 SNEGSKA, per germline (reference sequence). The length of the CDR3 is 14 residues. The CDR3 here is CSARGERDTGELFF. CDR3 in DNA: TGCAGTGCTAGGGGCGAGAGGGACACCGGGGAGCTGTTTTTT.

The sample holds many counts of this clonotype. CDR3: CASSLDPGLVSDEQFF. Written as DNA, the CDR3 is TGTGCCAGCAGCTTAGACCCGGGACTAGTGAGCGATGAGCAGTTCTTC. The rearrangement joins TRBV11-2 to TRBJ2-1; 8 bases line up with TRBD2. The germline CDR1 and CDR2 sequences are SGHAT and FQNNGV. The CDR3 is made up of 16 amino acids. Unmatched junction bases numbered 9, after V lost 0 bases and J lost 8 bases.

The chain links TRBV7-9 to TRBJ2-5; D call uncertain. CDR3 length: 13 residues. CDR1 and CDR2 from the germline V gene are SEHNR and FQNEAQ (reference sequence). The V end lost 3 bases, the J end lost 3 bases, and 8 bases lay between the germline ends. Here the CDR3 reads CASSLAEEETQYF. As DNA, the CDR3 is TGTGCCAGCAGCTTGGCAGAGGAAGAGACCCAGTACTTC.

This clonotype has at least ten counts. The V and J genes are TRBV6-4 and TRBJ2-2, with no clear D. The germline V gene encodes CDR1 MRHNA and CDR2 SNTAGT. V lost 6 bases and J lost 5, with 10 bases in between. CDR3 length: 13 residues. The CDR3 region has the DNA TGTGCCAGCAGCCAAGAGTTTACCGGGGAGCTGTTTTTT. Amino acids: CASSQEFTGELFF.

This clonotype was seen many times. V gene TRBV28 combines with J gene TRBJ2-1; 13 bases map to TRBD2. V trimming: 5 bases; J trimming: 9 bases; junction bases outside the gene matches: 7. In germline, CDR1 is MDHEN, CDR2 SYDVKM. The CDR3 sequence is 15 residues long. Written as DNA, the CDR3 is TGTGCCAGCAGTCCCCCCGGGACTAGCGGGGTTGAGCAGTTCTTC. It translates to CASSPPGTSGVEQFF.

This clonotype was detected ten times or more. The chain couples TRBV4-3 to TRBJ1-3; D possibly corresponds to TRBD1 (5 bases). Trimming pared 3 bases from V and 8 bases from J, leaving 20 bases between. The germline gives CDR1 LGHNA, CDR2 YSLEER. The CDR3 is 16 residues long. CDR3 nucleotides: TGCGCCAGCAGCCAGTCAATCCTGGTATTAGGGGACACCATATATTTT. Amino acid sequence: CASSQSILVLGDTIYF.

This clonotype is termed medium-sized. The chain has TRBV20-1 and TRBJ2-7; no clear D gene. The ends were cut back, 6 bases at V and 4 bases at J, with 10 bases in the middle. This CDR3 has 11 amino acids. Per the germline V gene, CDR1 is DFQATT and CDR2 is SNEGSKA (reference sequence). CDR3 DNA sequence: TGCAGTGCCTTGGACGGGTACGAGCAGTACTTC. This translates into CSALDGYEQYF.

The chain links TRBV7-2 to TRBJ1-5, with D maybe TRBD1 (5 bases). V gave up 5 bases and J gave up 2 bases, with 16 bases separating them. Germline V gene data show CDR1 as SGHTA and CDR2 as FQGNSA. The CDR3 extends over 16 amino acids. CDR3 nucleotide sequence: TGTGCCAGCAGCATAGGGGCCCCGGGGGGCAATCAGCCCCAGCATTTT. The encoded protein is CASSIGAPGGNQPQHF.

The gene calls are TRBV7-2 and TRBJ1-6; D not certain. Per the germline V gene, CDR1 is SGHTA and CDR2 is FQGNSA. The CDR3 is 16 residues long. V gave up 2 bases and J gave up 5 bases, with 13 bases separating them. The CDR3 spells CASSLLGSLDNSPLHF. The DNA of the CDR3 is TGTGCCAGCAGCTTATTGGGATCCTTGGATAATTCACCCCTCCACTTT.

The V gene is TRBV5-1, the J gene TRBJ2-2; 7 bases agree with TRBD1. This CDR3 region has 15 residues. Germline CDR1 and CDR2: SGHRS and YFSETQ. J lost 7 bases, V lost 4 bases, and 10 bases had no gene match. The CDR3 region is CASSPWTGRLGELFF. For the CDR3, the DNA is TGCGCCAGCAGCCCTTGGACAGGCCGACTCGGGGAGCTGTTTTTT.